Below, 24 T cell receptor beta chains from the same sample are listed, as sequenced in a study of blood T cells in healthy people across ages. Alongside a J-beta primer mix, a sample-barcoded 5' primer served in a second PCR lasting about 7 to 11 cycles. One entry per CDR3 protein results from TCRdb running MiXCR on the 5' RACE reads. The table lists over a million distinct CDR3 sequences, 45% to 70% of them singletons. Material for sequencing was blood. These receptors were collected from a man between 18 and 35 years old in good health.

The chain recombines TRBV29-1 with TRBJ2-4; 11 bases map to TRBD1. The end of the DNA fits TRBJ2-7 better, so the J call may be wrong. Germline CDR1 is SQVTM and CDR2 is ANQGSEA. This CDR3 contains 16 residues. The CDR3 region is CSVASLPRGQGVEQYF. CDR3 DNA: TGCAGCGTTGCCTCTCTCCCCCGGGGACAGGGGGTCGAGCAGTACTTC.

V is TRBV4-3 and J is TRBJ1-4, with TRBD1 as a possible D gene (6 bases). This CDR3 has 15 residues. V shed 0 bases and J shed 4 bases, with 9 bases lying between them. CDR1 LGHNA and CDR2 YSLEER come from the germline V gene. CDR3 coding DNA: TGCGCCAGCAGCCAAGACAGGGGAAATAATGAAAAACTGTTTTTT. It translates to CASSQDRGNNEKLFF.

The chain is built from TRBV7-2 and TRBJ2-2; tentative D call: TRBD2 (5 bases). The CDR3 runs 15 residues. Between the trimmed V and J ends, which lost 7 bases and 5 bases, there was a span of 17 bases. Germline CDR1 is SGHTA and CDR2 is FQGNSA. The CDR3 spells CASTGGLLQTGELFF. DNA of the CDR3: TGTGCCAGCACCGGCGGGCTATTGCAGACCGGGGAGCTGTTTTTT.

The chain couples TRBV7-2 to TRBJ1-2; D is unclear. V shed 6 bases and J shed 0 bases, with 8 bases lying between them. The CDR3 extends over 13 amino acids. Germline lookup yields CDR1 SGHTA and CDR2 FQGNSA. The CDR3 DNA reads as TGTGCCAGCAGACTTACAGCTAACTATGGCTACACCTTC. Encoded protein: CASRLTANYGYTF.

The chain uses TRBV6-5 and TRBJ1-1; D call uncertain. V was cut by 8 bases and J by 8 bases, with 6 bases left in between. Germline CDR1 is MNHEY and CDR2 is SVGAGI. This CDR3 has 9 residues. The CDR3 region has the DNA TGTGCCAGCCGCGGCGAAGCTTTCTTT. Its translation: CASRGEAFF.

The J gene is TRBJ2-1, the V gene TRBV28, with D perhaps TRBD1 (5 bases). Germline V lookup: CDR1 MDHEN, CDR2 SYDVKM. This CDR3 spans 14 amino acids. V was cut by 6 bases and J by 7 bases, with 16 bases left in between. The chain's CDR3 is CASREQGGYNEQFF. The CDR3 DNA is TGTGCCAGCAGAGAGCAGGGTGGTTATAATGAGCAGTTCTTC.

This clonotype came up once. This chain connects TRBV4-1 to TRBJ2-5; D gene ambiguous. The DNA end is a closer match to TRBJ2-7, so the J assignment may be wrong. CDR1 MGHRA and CDR2 YSYEKL come from the germline V gene. This CDR3 region has 13 residues. The CDR3 DNA sequence: TGCGCCAGCAGCCAAGATCAAATCGCCGAGCAGTACTTC. It encodes CASSQDQIAEQYF.

This chain links TRBV6-2 or TRBV6-3 with TRBJ2-5; 10 bases align to TRBD2. The DNA end is a closer match to TRBJ2-7, so the J assignment may be wrong. Germline loops: CDR1 MNHEY, CDR2 SVGEGT. The CDR3 extends over 14 amino acids. The chain's CDR3 is CASSWGLAPYEQYF. CDR3 bases: TGTGCCAGCAGCTGGGGACTAGCGCCTTACGAGCAGTACTTC.

Note on this clonotype: The junction departs from the called germline gene at one end, perhaps through a read error. This chain links TRBV4-2 with TRBJ2-2; 7 bases are shared with TRBD2. CDR1 and CDR2 from the germline V gene are LGHNA and YNFKEQ. The CDR3 consists of 15 residues. CDR3 protein: CASGQGGGGTGELFF. The CDR3 DNA reads TGTGCCAGCGGCCAAGGCGGGGGTGGCACCGGGGAGCTGTTTTTT.

V and J are TRBV15 and TRBJ1-2, with 7 positions matching TRBD1. V gave up 4 bases and J gave up 4 bases; unmatched junction bases: 6. The V gene's germline CDR1 is LNHNV and CDR2 YYDKDF (reference sequence). The length of the CDR3 is 14 residues. CDR3 DNA: TGTGCCACCAGCACCGACAGGGTTGGCTATGGCTACACCTTC. Translated, it gives CATSTDRVGYGYTF.

This clonotype was picked up a small number of times. The chain carries TRBV4-2 and TRBJ1-2; perhaps TRBD1 as D (6 bases). The V gene lost 3 bases and the J gene lost 4 bases, with 9 bases spanning the gap. The germline V gene encodes CDR1 LGHNA and CDR2 YNFKEQ. The CDR3 extends over 13 amino acids. DNA of the CDR3: TGTGCCAGCAGCCATGGACAGCTCTATGGCTACACCTTC. Protein sequence: CASSHGQLYGYTF.

The sample holds one count of this clonotype. The chain joins TRBV9 to TRBJ2-7; 12 positions agree with TRBD2. The J call may be faulty, since TRBJ2-5 better matches the DNA end. The CDR3 is 17 residues long. In germline, CDR1 is SGDLS, CDR2 YYNGEE. CDR3 sequence reads: CASSGFPSGGGKETQYF. In DNA, the CDR3 is TGTGCCAGCAGCGGTTTTCCTAGCGGGGGGGGAAAAGAGACCCAGTACTTC.

The DNA for the CDR3 is TGTGCCAGCACCCAGCTCCTAATAGGGGCGTCCAATGAGCAGTTCTTC. Protein product: CASTQLLIGASNEQFF. The rearrangement uses TRBV7-9 and TRBJ2-1, with D possibly being TRBD1 (5 bases). V lost 7 bases, J lost 6 bases, and 22 bases lay in between. CDR1 is SEHNR, CDR2 FQNEAQ, per germline (reference sequence). CDR3 size: 16 residues.

The CDR3 DNA sequence: TGTGCCAGCAGTGGGGGGACGAGACCTGCAGATACGCAGTATTTT. It encodes CASSGGTRPADTQYF. The rearrangement uses TRBV6-6 and TRBJ2-3, with D tentatively TRBD2 (6 bases). From germline, CDR1 is MNHNY and CDR2 SVGAGI (reference sequence). CDR3 size: 15 residues. V shed 5 bases and J shed 4 bases, with 16 bases lying between them.

The genes are TRBV20-1 and TRBJ1-6; unclear D gene. The ends were cut back, 2 bases at V and 0 bases at J, with 11 bases in the middle. The CDR3 covers 16 residues. CDR1 is DFQATT and CDR2 is SNEGSKA in the germline V gene (reference sequence). CDR3 sequence (DNA): TGCAGTGCTAGACCGGACGGGAGCTCCTATAATTCACCCCTCCACTTT. It translates to CSARPDGSSYNSPLHF.

This rearrangement joins TRBV12-3 or TRBV12-4 to TRBJ2-5; TRBD1 agrees at 12 bases. This CDR3 comprises 17 residues. Trimming removed 7 bases from V and 3 bases from J; junction bases left unmatched: 12. This CDR3 reads CASTRDRGHTIEETQYF. In DNA, the CDR3 is TGTGCCAGCACCCGGGACAGGGGGCATACTATAGAAGAGACCCAGTACTTC.

The rearrangement joins TRBV5-1 to TRBJ2-1, with 7 bases fitting TRBD1. The trim removed 4 bases at V and 4 bases at J, leaving 8 bases unmatched. The CDR3 sequence is 15 residues long. Germline V gives CDR1 SGHRS, CDR2 YFSETQ. As DNA, the CDR3 is TGCGCCAGCAGCGCCGGGACAGCCGATTACAATGAGCAGTTCTTC. This translates into CASSAGTADYNEQFF.

The gene calls are TRBV6-5 and TRBJ2-5; 13 bases fit TRBD2. The trim removed 1 base at V and 11 bases at J, leaving 10 bases unmatched. This CDR3 contains 16 residues. Germline V gene sequence: CDR1 MNHEY, CDR2 SVGAGI. CDR3 coding DNA: TGTGCCAGCAGTTACTATTCCCATGGACTAGCGGGAGAGCAGTACTTC. Residues: CASSYYSHGLAGEQYF.

The gene calls are TRBV4-1 and TRBJ2-1; 7 bases match TRBD1. Germline lookup yields CDR1 MGHRA and CDR2 YSYEKL. The CDR3 runs to 17 residues. The J segment lost 4 bases and the V segment lost 1 base, leaving 10 bases of the junction unmatched. The CDR3: CASSQGLRGQIYNEQFF. CDR3 coding DNA: TGCGCCAGCAGCCAAGGGCTAAGGGGACAGATATACAATGAGCAGTTCTTC.

V gene TRBV5-5 combines with J gene TRBJ1-1; D uncertain. Trimming took 4 bases from V and 5 from J, leaving 9 bases between them. Per germline, CDR1 SGHKS and CDR2 YYEKEE (reference sequence). This CDR3 has 12 residues. This CDR3 is CASSPLSTEAFF. CDR3 in DNA: TGTGCCAGCAGCCCCCTTTCTACTGAAGCTTTCTTT. Full variable domain (missing parts from reference TRBV5-5 and TRBJ1-1): DAGVTQSPTHLIKTRGQQVTLRCSPISGHKSVSWYQQVLGQGPQFIFQYYEKEERGRGNFPDRFSARQFPNYSSELNVNALLLGDSALYLCASSPLSTEAFFGQGTRLTVV.

The chain carries TRBV14 and TRBJ2-3; D gene uncertain. Germline assignment: CDR1 SGHDN and CDR2 FVKESK. V gave up 2 bases and J gave up 8 bases, with 8 bases separating them. The CDR3 runs 12 residues. CDR3 amino acids: CASSQNLGTQYF. CDR3 coding DNA: TGTGCCAGCAGCCAAAACTTGGGTACGCAGTATTTT.

This rearrangement joins TRBV18 to TRBJ2-3; D is unresolved. Germline V lookup: CDR1 KGHSH, CDR2 LQKENI. The CDR3 consists of 15 residues. Trimming cost V 3 bases and J 8 bases, with 18 bases left between them. The CDR3 nucleotides are TGTGCCAGCTCACCGCAACCCCGGGCAGAAAGTACGCAGTATTTT. Translation gives CASSPQPRAESTQYF. The full variable domain, with the rest looked up from reference TRBV18 and TRBJ2-3, is NAGVMQNPRHLVRRRGQEARLRCSPMKGHSHVYWYRQLPEEGLKFMVYLQKENIIDESGMPKERFSAEFPKEGPSILRIQQVVRGDSAAYFCASSPQPRAESTQYFGPGTRLTVL.

J is TRBJ2-7 and V is TRBV6-2 or TRBV6-3; D tentatively fits TRBD1 or TRBD2 (5 bases each). The J call may be incorrect, as the DNA end agrees better with TRBJ2-5. The CDR3 has 15 amino acids. Looked up from germline, CDR1 is MNHEY and CDR2 is SVGEGT. Here the CDR3 reads CASSYSIVGAETQYF. The CDR3 DNA reads as TGTGCCAGCAGTTACTCGATAGTCGGGGCAGAGACCCAGTACTTC.

The V and J genes are TRBV12-3 or TRBV12-4 and TRBJ2-1; the match to TRBD2 covers 8 bases. There are 16 residues in the CDR3. V lost 3 bases and J lost 4; bases outside the gene matches: 8. CDR3 sequence reads: CASSFQTSGLYNEQFF. CDR3 DNA: TGTGCCAGCAGTTTTCAAACTAGCGGCCTATACAATGAGCAGTTCTTC.